This note documents a single TCR beta chain sequence. The source of the sample is a study of blood T cell repertoires in COVID-19. As for the study in general: Material from acute and convalescent COVID-19 was sourced from the United States, Italy and Spain. PBMCs, B-cell-depleted T cells, or T cells were the source of the cDNA or gDNA that made up the material.

The CDR3 totals 17 residues. Trimming removed 6 bases from V and 0 bases from J; junction bases left unmatched: 10. Germline CDR1 and CDR2: SNHLY and FYNNEI. Methods used by the authors: It was from reference gene primer amplification that nucleated cell counts were estimated. Clones were read by immunoSEQ multiplex PCR, and TCRdb kept only the in-frame ones, dropping some. V, J and clone size reflect that table, while D and trimming were determined from the DNA. The repertoire consists of some 31,000 clones, with roughly 90% occurring once and the leading ten covering about 13%. The chain combines TRBV2 with TRBJ2-2, with TRBD2 identical over 7 bases. The TCR sequence derives from a human donor with active COVID-19. The donor label of this sample is uncertain. What was sequenced was peripheral blood. Here the CDR3 DNA reads TGTGCCAGCAGCCGCCGAAGCGGGGCACCGAACACCGGGGAGCTGTTTTTT. The encoded protein is CASSRRSGAPNTGELFF.